The present entry profiles one TCR beta chain with its context. MiXCR, run by TCRdb on the 5' RACE reads, gives a single entry per CDR3 protein. The table includes 60,000 to 80,000 distinct CDR3 sequences, 15% to 20% detected once. The sample originates from a study of T cells of healthy individuals. The CDR3 has 15 amino acids. V lost 11 bases, J lost 0 bases, and 17 bases lay in between. Germline CDR1 MGHRA, CDR2 YSYEKL. This receptor was obtained from a human donor in good health. The chain employs TRBV4-1 and TRBJ1-5; D gene uncertain. The CDR3 DNA is TGCGCCCCCAGCCAAGGTGGTCTTAGCAATCAGCCCCAGCATTTT. Translation: CAPSQGGLSNQPQHF.